The clone carrying this TCR beta chain was counted between two and nine times. The antigen is undetermined. Trimming pared 4 bases from V and 6 bases from J, leaving 16 bases between. This CDR3 is built from 15 residues. CDR1 and CDR2 (germline): SGHTA, FQGNSA. This sample is drawn from a study of beta chain features in type 1 diabetes. At the level of the study: About 110,000,000 sorted cells were examined across all samples.

General study points: TCRB repertoires of naive, central memory and Treg cells appeared more similar among patients than among healthy donors. Moderate but significant shortening of TCRB CDR3s was recorded in all four CD4+ subsets from Type 1 diabetes patients.

It was one heparinised blood draw, averaging approximately 100 mL, that each donor gave. What was sequenced were expressed TCRB transcripts, since all of the isolated RNA had been reverse transcribed. This table comes from immunoSEQ multiplex PCR, and its TCRdb copy is limited to in-frame clones, with some not included. Of around 690,000 clones in the sample, roughly 12% were seen once. This clonotype originated in a man in his thirties or forties with type 1 diabetes. What was sequenced was naive CD4+ T cells from blood. The chain combines TRBV7-2 with TRBJ1-5; D might be TRBD1 (5 bases). The CDR3 loop reads CASSSLWTLSQPQHF. In DNA form, the CDR3 reads TGTGCCAGCAGCTCCCTTTGGACATTAAGTCAGCCCCAGCATTTT.